This T cell receptor (beta chain) was identified during a study of cytomegalovirus exposure and HLA in healthy donors. Overall study context: Both the approximately 120 validation repertoires and the 500 to 700 first-cohort repertoires used the same platform, as reported by a later analysis. Study-wide results and limits: Rare sequences made up most TCRs, while some public TCRs were found in many donors. Both high specificity and high sensitivity reportedly marked the classifier's diagnosis of cytomegalovirus status. Three CMV-associated chains proved CMV antigen-specific in vitro.

The table came from immunoSEQ multiplex PCR; TCRdb's copy has only in-frame clones and leaves some out. The table includes 250,000 to 300,000 clones, around 85% detected once. This clone was recorded once. The antigen remains undetermined. The clonotype was recovered from a woman aged 18-35 years in good health and CMV-seronegative. Sequenced input: PBMCs.

CDR3 bases: TGTGCCAGCAGCGTAGGCAAGGGGGCGTACGAGCAGTACTTC. Translating it yields CASSVGKGAYEQYF. This rearrangement joins TRBV9 to TRBJ2-7; 7 bases fit TRBD1. The V gene end was trimmed by 0 bases and the J gene end by 4 bases; junction bases not matched to a gene: 4. CDR3 length equals 14 residues. CDR1 is SGDLS and CDR2 is YYNGEE in the germline V gene.